These 32 T cell receptor beta chains share one sample of origin, sequenced in a study of shared clonotypes between healthy human individuals. Profiled with immunoSEQ multiplex PCR; TCRdb holds only in-frame clones, not every one. The data show 2 million to 2.5 million clones, 90% to 95% seen once. The sequenced sample consisted of naive CD4+ T cells from PBMCs. Specified subset: CD45RA+ positively selected. The receptor source for this set is a man younger than 35 in good health. Some clones in this sample may be carry-over from other donors' samples.

The CDR3 DNA sequence: TGTGCCAGCAGCCCTCGGTGGGGACTTCAAGTCCGCGATACGCAGTATTTT. Amino acids: CASSPRWGLQVRDTQYF. This chain joins TRBV28 and TRBJ2-3; D is perhaps TRBD2 (6 bases). The CDR3 has 17 residues. In germline, CDR1 is MDHEN, CDR2 SYDVKM. The ends were cut back, 6 bases at V and 6 bases at J, with 25 bases in the middle. The whole variable domain, filled in from reference TRBV28 and TRBJ2-3, reads DVKVTQSSRYLVKRTGEKVFLECVQDMDHENMFWYRQDPGLGLRLIYFSYDVKMKEKGDIPEGYSVSREKKERFSLILESASTNQTSMYLCASSPRWGLQVRDTQYFGPGTRLTVL.

J is TRBJ2-2 and V is TRBV4-2; possible D gene TRBD1, 6 bases. The germline V gene has CDR1 LGHNA and CDR2 YNFKEQ. The CDR3 sequence is 17 residues long. The V and J ends lost 3 bases and 0 bases respectively, with 14 bases between them. As DNA, the CDR3 is TGTGCCAGCAGCCAGGAACCCAGGGGCTCGAACACCGGGGAGCTGTTTTTT. Its translation is CASSQEPRGSNTGELFF.

The chain carries TRBV7-2 and TRBJ2-3, with D perhaps given as TRBD1 or TRBD2 (5 bases each). Germline CDR1 is SGHTA and CDR2 is FQGNSA. This CDR3 region has 17 residues. Trimming left V 1 base short and J 3 bases short, with 17 bases between. The CDR3: CASSLGGVALRTDTQYF. The CDR3 DNA is TGTGCCAGCAGCTTAGGAGGGGTGGCCTTACGAACAGATACGCAGTATTTT.

The chain couples TRBV10-3 to TRBJ2-7; 8 bases align to TRBD1. The germline V gene has CDR1 ENHRY and CDR2 SYGVKD. This CDR3 is built from 16 residues. The trim removed 10 bases at V and 1 base at J, leaving 15 bases unmatched. For the CDR3, the DNA is TGTGCCACCGGGGGTGGGCAGGGGGCTAGATCCTACGAGCAGTACTTC. Amino acid sequence: CATGGGQGARSYEQYF.

Written as DNA, the CDR3 is TGCGCCAGCAGCTACGATCCCGGGGCGAAAGAGACCCAGTACTTC. Its translation is CASSYDPGAKETQYF. The V gene is TRBV5-1, the J gene TRBJ2-5; TRBD1 or TRBD2 may be the D gene (5 bases each). Germline loops: CDR1 SGHRS, CDR2 YFSETQ. The CDR3 sequence is 15 residues long. V was shortened by 3 bases and J by 3 bases, with 15 bases between the two germline ends.

The chain recombines TRBV2 with TRBJ1-1; 8 nucleotides match TRBD1. CDR1 is SNHLY and CDR2 is FYNNEI in the germline V gene. This CDR3 region has 14 residues. After removal of 4 bases from V and 5 bases from J, the junction contained 6 bases not matched to a gene. CDR3 in DNA: TGTGCCAGCAGTGGGAGGACAGGGTTGACTGAAGCTTTCTTT. Translated: CASSGRTGLTEAFF.

The genes are TRBV27 and TRBJ2-5, with a possible D match to TRBD2 (5 bases). The CDR3 extends over 15 amino acids. The V gene lost 4 bases and the J gene lost 1 base, with 13 bases spanning the gap. In germline, CDR1 is MNHEY, CDR2 SMNVEV (reference sequence). CDR3 amino acids: CASSSVGAIQETQYF. CDR3 DNA sequence: TGTGCCAGCAGTTCGGTGGGAGCAATCCAAGAGACCCAGTACTTC.

The rearrangement links TRBV4-2 to TRBJ2-7, with a weak D call TRBD2 (6 bases). The ends were cut back, 0 bases at V and 2 bases at J, with 11 bases in the middle. CDR1 is LGHNA, CDR2 YNFKEQ, per germline. The CDR3 sequence is 15 residues long. The CDR3 DNA sequence: TGTGCCAGCAGCCAAGATCTAGGACTACCCTACGAGCAGTACTTC. As protein: CASSQDLGLPYEQYF.

The chain links TRBV7-2 to TRBJ2-5; a weak D match, TRBD2 (6 bases). The CDR3 is made up of 14 amino acids. Trimming removed 5 bases at V and 5 bases at J, with 15 bases between. Germline V gene data show CDR1 as SGHTA and CDR2 as FQGNSA. CDR3 DNA sequence: TGTGCCAGCAGCAACCGGAGGGCCGGGGAGACCCAGTACTTC. Translation gives CASSNRRAGETQYF.

This chain links TRBV7-2 with TRBJ1-2; D remains unclear. Deletions cut 8 bases from V and 0 bases from J, with 19 bases between. The CDR3 sequence is 16 residues long. Germline CDR1 and CDR2: SGHTA and FQGNSA. The CDR3, as DNA: TGTGCCAGCCTGTTGATGGGTGCGGGTCCTAACTATGGCTACACCTTC. Its protein is CASLLMGAGPNYGYTF.

The CDR3 DNA reads as TGTGCCAGCAGTTCTGGGGGGATCGGCTACGAGCAGTACTTC. This codes for CASSSGGIGYEQYF. This chain connects TRBV28 to TRBJ2-7; D might be TRBD2 (6 bases). Looked up from germline, CDR1 is MDHEN and CDR2 is SYDVKM. The CDR3 has 14 amino acids. Trimming left V 4 bases short and J 3 bases short, with 13 bases between.

CDR3 coding DNA: TGCAGCGTGGCCGCTCAGGGGGCAACCTACGAGCAGTACTTC. Protein: CSVAAQGATYEQYF. J is TRBJ2-5 and V is TRBV29-1, with 8 bases fitting TRBD1. The DNA end is more similar to TRBJ2-7, so the J call may be wrong. The CDR3 runs 14 residues. Germline V gene lookup returns CDR1 SQVTM and CDR2 ANQGSEA.

This clone has a handful of counts. The CDR3 loop reads CASSILSGDQPQHF. The CDR3 nucleotides read TGTGCCAGTAGTATTTTGTCAGGGGACCAGCCCCAGCATTTT. The chain employs TRBV19 and TRBJ1-5; D may be TRBD1 (6 bases). The CDR3 is 14 residues long. The germline V gene has CDR1 LNHDA and CDR2 SQIVND (reference sequence). Trimming shortened V by 3 bases and J by 7 bases, and 13 bases separated the two germline ends.

Remarks on this clone: This CDR3 is also generated by other DNA sequences in the sample. V is TRBV28 and J is TRBJ2-3; 9 bases map to TRBD2. V lost 6 bases to trimming and J lost 0 bases; unmatched junction nucleotides: 1. This CDR3 is 14 amino acids long. Germline CDR1 is MDHEN and CDR2 is SYDVKM. CDR3 bases: TGTGCCAGCAGGACTAGCGGAAGCACAGATACGCAGTATTTT. This translates into CASRTSGSTDTQYF. The full variable domain, its missing parts supplied by reference TRBV28 and TRBJ2-3, is DVKVTQSSRYLVKRTGEKVFLECVQDMDHENMFWYRQDPGLGLRLIYFSYDVKMKEKGDIPEGYSVSREKKERFSLILESASTNQTSMYLCASRTSGSTDTQYFGPGTRLTVL.

The chain couples TRBV7-9 to TRBJ2-7; the D gene is possibly TRBD2 (7 bases). The CDR3 contains 13 residues. Germline CDR1 SEHNR, CDR2 FQNEAQ (reference sequence). Trimming removed 7 bases from V and 6 bases from J, with 16 bases in between. CDR3 in amino acids: CASTPGGGGEQYF. The CDR3, as DNA: TGTGCCAGCACCCCGGGGGGCGGCGGCGAGCAGTACTTC.

The rearrangement links TRBV6-6 to TRBJ1-1; D unresolved. Germline V CDR1 and CDR2: MNHNY, SVGAGI (reference sequence). Trimming took off 2 bases at V and 1 base at J, with 8 bases between the two ends. This CDR3 region has 14 residues. CDR3 sequence: CASSYNVRNTEAFF. In DNA form, the CDR3 reads TGTGCCAGCAGTTACAACGTCAGGAACACTGAAGCTTTCTTT.

The chain is built from TRBV6-5 and TRBJ2-6; maybe TRBD2 (5 bases). V was pared by 4 bases and J by 0 bases, with 10 bases between. This CDR3 region has 16 residues. Germline loops: CDR1 MNHEY, CDR2 SVGAGI. CDR3 protein: CASSSGRTSGANVLTF. The CDR3, as DNA: TGTGCCAGCAGTTCGGGGAGAACCTCTGGGGCCAACGTCCTGACTTTC.

The V call is TRBV13, the J call TRBJ1-1, with D maybe TRBD1 (5 bases). This CDR3 has 11 amino acids. The ends were cut back, 6 bases at V and 4 bases at J, with 6 bases in the middle. In germline, CDR1 is PRHDT, CDR2 FYEKMQ (reference sequence). CDR3 residues: CASRRGTEAFF. The CDR3 DNA follows: TGTGCCAGCAGGAGGGGCACTGAAGCTTTCTTT.

This chain uses TRBV4-2 with TRBJ1-2; no firm D call. Germline lookup yields CDR1 LGHNA and CDR2 YNFKEQ. V lost 4 bases, J lost 0 bases, and 9 bases lay in between. This CDR3 comprises 14 residues. CDR3 amino acids: CASSLGRTNYGYTF. For the CDR3, the DNA is TGTGCCAGCAGCCTCGGCAGAACTAACTATGGCTACACCTTC.

Notes on this clone: The same CDR3 is also encoded by other DNA sequences in this sample. This rearrangement joins TRBV19 to TRBJ1-1; the match to TRBD1 covers 8 bases. This CDR3 is built from 14 residues. Germline V gene data show CDR1 as LNHDA and CDR2 as SQIVND (reference sequence). V was pared by 5 bases and J by 1 base, with 3 bases of the junction left unmatched. The CDR3 sequence is CASSVTGGNTEAFF. For the CDR3, the DNA is TGTGCCAGTAGTGTAACAGGGGGGAACACTGAAGCTTTCTTT.

The chain couples TRBV9 to TRBJ2-2; 7 positions match TRBD2. V lost 4 bases to trimming and J lost 6 bases; unmatched junction nucleotides: 9. Germline V CDR1 and CDR2: SGDLS, YYNGEE. CDR3 length: 15 residues. CDR3 in DNA: TGTGCCAGCAGCCCCCTGGCGGGAGTGCCCGGGGAGCTGTTTTTT. Amino acids: CASSPLAGVPGELFF.

V gene TRBV7-2 combines with J gene TRBJ1-3; D is perhaps TRBD1 (5 bases). CDR1 SGHTA and CDR2 FQGNSA come from the germline V gene. This CDR3 is built from 14 residues. Trimming shortened V by 2 bases and J by 4 bases, and 9 bases separated the two germline ends. The DNA for the CDR3 is TGTGCCAGCAGCTTATTAGGGGTAGGAAACACCATATATTTT. Translation: CASSLLGVGNTIYF.

The chain joins TRBV25-1 to TRBJ1-4; no definite D call. The CDR3 is 11 amino acids. Germline V gives CDR1 MGHDK, CDR2 SYGVNS. Trimming left V 1 base short and J 7 bases short, with 1 base between. The CDR3 sequence: CASSEFEKLFF. Here the CDR3 DNA reads TGTGCCAGCAGTGAATTTGAAAAACTGTTTTTT.

Note on this clone: Other DNA sequences of this sample code for an identical CDR3. This chain connects TRBV29-1 to TRBJ1-4; the D gene is possibly TRBD1 (5 bases). The germline gives CDR1 SQVTM, CDR2 ANQGSEA. CDR3 length equals 13 residues. V was clipped by 6 bases and J by 0 bases, with 8 bases between them. This chain's CDR3 is CSVGGATNEKLFF. The CDR3 DNA sequence: TGCAGCGTGGGGGGGGCAACTAATGAAAAACTGTTTTTT. The entire variable domain, with the rest obtained from reference TRBV29-1 and TRBJ1-4, is as follows: SAVISQKPSRDICQRGTSLTIQCQVDSQVTMMFWYRQQPGQSLTLIATANQGSEATYESGFVIDKFPISRPNLTFSTLTVSNMSPEDSSIYLCSVGGATNEKLFFGSGTQLSVL.

The chain couples TRBV28 to TRBJ1-2, with no clear D. V lost 6 bases to trimming and J lost 1 base, with 18 bases between them. Germline V gene sequence: CDR1 MDHEN, CDR2 SYDVKM. The CDR3 runs to 16 residues. The CDR3 sequence: CASRDGGPPYNYGYTF. The CDR3, as DNA: TGTGCCAGCAGAGATGGTGGGCCGCCATATAACTATGGCTACACCTTC.

Turning to this clone: Here the CDR3 omits its conserved ending phenylalanine or tryptophan, so a read error is the likely source. The DNA is omitted, as the CDR3 cannot be located on it reliably, and the CDR3 follows TCRdb's listing. The CDR3 region is CASSEATGVAEVIYL. This chain links TRBV7-9 with TRBJ2-3; whether TRBD1, the table's D call, matches the DNA was not checked. The CDR3 contains 15 residues when both ends are counted. The germline gives CDR1 SEHNR, CDR2 FQNEAQ (reference sequence).

The rearrangement links TRBV28 to TRBJ2-1; 13 bases map to TRBD2. CDR1 is MDHEN and CDR2 is SYDVKM in the germline V gene. This CDR3 contains 16 residues. The V segment lost 5 bases and the J segment 7 bases; nucleotides outside the gene matches: 8. CDR3 in amino acids: CASSRIGTSGTNEQFF. The CDR3 DNA reads TGTGCCAGCAGTAGGATCGGGACTAGCGGGACAAATGAGCAGTTCTTC.

On this clone: The sample holds other DNA sequences that translate to the same CDR3. The rearrangement links TRBV7-9 to TRBJ2-2; no firm D call. CDR1 SEHNR and CDR2 FQNEAQ come from the germline V gene (reference sequence). The CDR3 covers 14 residues. Trimming pared 3 bases from V and 1 base from J, leaving 6 bases between. In DNA form, the CDR3 reads TGTGCCAGCAGCTTTTCCAGGAACACCGGGGAGCTGTTTTTT. Its translation is CASSFSRNTGELFF.

This chain connects TRBV2 to TRBJ2-1; 11 nucleotides agree with TRBD1. This CDR3 contains 13 residues. The J segment lost 15 bases and the V segment lost 1 base, leaving 5 bases of the junction unmatched. The germline gives CDR1 SNHLY, CDR2 FYNNEI. CDR3 protein: CASSEGGQGASFF. CDR3 coding DNA: TGTGCCAGCAGTGAAGGAGGACAGGGGGCGTCGTTCTTC.

This chain joins TRBV10-3 and TRBJ2-7, with D perhaps TRBD1 (6 bases). With 0 bases removed from V and 7 bases from J, the gap between germline ends came to 19 bases. The CDR3 totals 16 residues. Germline CDR1 is ENHRY and CDR2 is SYGVKD. The CDR3 loop is CAISESSRSGAREQYF. DNA for the CDR3: TGTGCCATCAGTGAGTCCTCCCGGTCAGGGGCGAGAGAGCAGTACTTC.

The chain recombines TRBV2 with TRBJ1-4; 9 bases agree with TRBD1. With 4 bases clipped from V and 11 bases from J, the junction kept 5 bases outside the gene matches. Germline V gives CDR1 SNHLY, CDR2 FYNNEI. There are 13 residues in the CDR3. Written as DNA, the CDR3 is TGTGCCAGCAGTGGGGACAGGGCAAGTAAACTGTTTTTT. Translated, it gives CASSGDRASKLFF.

V is TRBV4-1 and J is TRBJ1-6; 9 bases are a match to TRBD1. The germline V gene has CDR1 MGHRA and CDR2 YSYEKL. The V segment lost 1 base and the J segment 7 bases; nucleotides outside the gene matches: 2. The CDR3 totals 15 residues. CDR3 amino acids: CASSQADRGNSPLHF. In DNA, the CDR3 is TGCGCCAGCAGCCAAGCGGACAGGGGAAATTCACCCCTCCACTTT.